These 30 T cell receptor beta chains share one sample of origin, sequenced in a study of CD8+ T cells in alopecia areata. Extracted RNA was reverse transcribed, and the resulting cDNA served as sequencing template. Assay used: immunoSEQ multiplex PCR; TCRdb lists only in-frame clones, some missing. The table records 170,000 or so clones, roughly 63% of them present only once. The sequencing here drew on CD4+ T cells sorted from blood, taken at week 0. Every receptor here comes from a human donor with alopecia areata.

The chain recombines TRBV30 with TRBJ1-5; possible D gene TRBD1, 5 bases. From germline, CDR1 is GTSNPN and CDR2 SVGIG (reference sequence). The CDR3 has 14 residues. V lost 7 bases to trimming and J lost 1 base, with 14 bases between them. For the CDR3, the DNA is TGTGCCTTTTCAGGGATGGGGAGCAATCAGCCCCAGCATTTT. Translated: CAFSGMGSNQPQHF.

The chain recombines TRBV27 with TRBJ1-2; D is ambiguous. Germline V gene sequence: CDR1 MNHEY, CDR2 SMNVEV (reference sequence). Trimming pared 1 base from V and 4 bases from J, leaving 13 bases between. The CDR3 totals 15 residues. Here the CDR3 DNA reads TGTGCCAGCAGTTTATTAGGAGAGAATTCCTATGGCTACACCTTC. Residues: CASSLLGENSYGYTF.

This clone was recorded once. The chain combines TRBV5-1 with TRBJ2-3; D gene unclear. This CDR3 spans 15 amino acids. Trimming removed 0 bases from V and 2 bases from J, with 10 bases in between. Germline V lookup: CDR1 SGHRS, CDR2 YFSETQ. The CDR3 loop is CASSLAGQFTDTQYF. In DNA form, the CDR3 reads TGCGCCAGCAGCTTGGCCGGGCAGTTCACAGATACGCAGTATTTT.

The chain joins TRBV27 to TRBJ1-2; no firm D call. V was trimmed by 2 bases and J by 1 base, leaving 14 bases between them. Germline V gene lookup returns CDR1 MNHEY and CDR2 SMNVEV (reference sequence). The CDR3 loop spans 16 amino acids. CDR3 region: CASSLGSYPYNYGYTF. The CDR3, as DNA: TGTGCCAGCAGTTTAGGAAGCTACCCGTATAACTATGGCTACACCTTC.

The chain couples TRBV30 to TRBJ2-3; 9 nucleotides match TRBD2. There are 15 residues in the CDR3. Germline loops: CDR1 GTSNPN, CDR2 SVGIG (reference sequence). The ends lost 5 bases at V and 3 bases at J; junction bases unmatched: 9. The CDR3, as DNA: TGTGCCTGGGGACGGGGGCTAGCGGGGACAGATACGCAGTATTTT. It specifies CAWGRGLAGTDTQYF. Drawing the rest from reference TRBV30 and TRBJ2-3, the complete variable domain is SQTIHQWPATLVQPVGSPLSLECTVEGTSNPNLYWYRQAAGRGLQLLFYSVGIGQISSEVPQNLSASRPQDRQFILSSKKLLLSDSGFYLCAWGRGLAGTDTQYFGPGTRLTVL.

This rearrangement joins TRBV5-1 to TRBJ2-1; 7 bases match TRBD1. From germline, CDR1 is SGHRS and CDR2 YFSETQ. The CDR3 runs to 15 residues. V was pared by 4 bases and J by 5 bases, with 9 bases of the junction left unmatched. The CDR3 reads CASSLNPDRNNEQFF. The CDR3 DNA reads as TGCGCCAGCAGCCTCAACCCGGACAGGAACAATGAGCAGTTCTTC.

This chain connects TRBV6-6 to TRBJ1-2, with 9 nucleotides matching TRBD1. The germline V gene encodes CDR1 MNHNY and CDR2 SVGAGI (reference sequence). V was pared by 4 bases and J by 13 bases, with 7 bases of the junction left unmatched. This CDR3 has 12 amino acids. The CDR3 DNA sequence: TGTGCCAGCAGTTTGTGGGACAGGGCGTGCACCTTC. It codes for CASSLWDRACTF.

This clone showed up just a few times. The rearrangement joins TRBV6-5 to TRBJ2-7; possible D gene TRBD2, 6 bases. The CDR3 spans 14 residues. Deletions cut 7 bases from V and 0 bases from J, with 13 bases between. CDR1 MNHEY and CDR2 SVGAGI come from the germline V gene. The CDR3 coding sequence is TGTGCCAGCAACACGGCGGGGAGCTCCTACGAGCAGTACTTC. It encodes CASNTAGSSYEQYF.

This clone was recorded once. The V gene is TRBV29-1, the J gene TRBJ2-2; TRBD2 matches 9 bases. J gave up 6 bases and V 8 bases, and 19 bases lay outside the gene matches. Germline CDR1 SQVTM, CDR2 ANQGSEA. The CDR3 spans 17 residues. The CDR3 region has the DNA TGCAGCTTTCTGGGACTAGCAGTTAAAGTTGGGGCCGGGGAGCTGTTTTTT. Its translation: CSFLGLAVKVGAGELFF.

The rearrangement joins TRBV15 to TRBJ2-7; D not resolved. Trimming pared 0 bases from V and 2 bases from J, leaving 8 bases between. CDR1 is LNHNV and CDR2 is YYDKDF in the germline V gene (reference sequence). The CDR3 sequence is 14 residues long. The CDR3 DNA reads TGTGCCACCAGCAGAGACCATGGGGCCTACGAGCAGTACTTC. Protein product: CATSRDHGAYEQYF.

The V gene is TRBV4-3, the J gene TRBJ2-3; 11 nucleotides line up with TRBD2. CDR3 length equals 15 residues. In germline, CDR1 is LGHNA, CDR2 YSLEER. V lost 4 bases to trimming and J lost 3 bases; unmatched junction nucleotides: 3. The CDR3 is CASSLGLAETDTQYF. In DNA, the CDR3 is TGCGCCAGCAGCCTGGGACTAGCGGAAACAGATACGCAGTATTTT.

The chain joins TRBV19 to TRBJ2-2; unclear D gene. The V end lost 5 bases, the J end lost 2 bases, and 12 bases lay between the germline ends. CDR1 LNHDA and CDR2 SQIVND come from the germline V gene (reference sequence). There are 15 residues in the CDR3. The CDR3 coding sequence is TGTGCCAGTAGTGTCCGGGTGTCAAACACCGGGGAGCTGTTTTTT. Amino acid sequence: CASSVRVSNTGELFF.

This clone was recorded a few times. The chain has TRBV14 and TRBJ2-7; unclear D gene. The CDR3 is 11 residues long. Germline loops: CDR1 SGHDN, CDR2 FVKESK. Trimming removed 5 bases from V and 5 bases from J, with 7 bases in between. Written as DNA, the CDR3 is TGTGCCAGCAGCAAGTCCCACGAGCAGTACTTC. As protein: CASSKSHEQYF.

The gene calls are TRBV5-6 and TRBJ2-7, with D perhaps matching TRBD1 or TRBD2 (5 bases each). The CDR3 has 15 amino acids. Germline CDR1 is SGHDT and CDR2 is YYEEEE. Trimming removed 6 bases at V and 1 base at J, with 17 bases between. The DNA for the CDR3 is TGTGCCAGCACCCCGGGACGGGTATTGTCCTACGAGCAGTACTTC. Translated: CASTPGRVLSYEQYF.

The rearrangement uses TRBV25-1 and TRBJ1-2; D not resolved. V was clipped by 2 bases and J by 2 bases, with 6 bases between them. This CDR3 contains 13 residues. Looked up from germline, CDR1 is MGHDK and CDR2 is SYGVNS. In nucleotides, the CDR3 is TGTGCCAGCAGTGAAATTCTAAACTATGGCTACACCTTC. Translated: CASSEILNYGYTF.

V gene TRBV30 combines with J gene TRBJ2-7; maybe TRBD2 (6 bases). The V gene's germline CDR1 is GTSNPN and CDR2 SVGIG (reference sequence). V lost 3 bases and J 4 bases, leaving 19 bases between the germline ends. This CDR3 contains 15 residues. As DNA, the CDR3 is TGTGCCTGGAGCCTCTCGGGACTTACGGGGTACGAGCAGTACTTC. Translation: CAWSLSGLTGYEQYF.

This clone was found a few times. The chain links TRBV7-6 to TRBJ2-1; D possibly corresponds to TRBD2 (6 bases). Per the germline V gene, CDR1 is SGHVS and CDR2 is FNYEAQ. Deletions cut 5 bases from V and 7 bases from J, with 18 bases between. The CDR3 length is 15 residues. The CDR3 spells CASSPAGRTGNEQFF. The CDR3 coding sequence is TGTGCCAGCAGCCCCGCCGGGAGAACCGGGAATGAGCAGTTCTTC.

The rearrangement uses TRBV4-3 and TRBJ1-2; D may be TRBD1 (5 bases). Germline loops: CDR1 LGHNA, CDR2 YSLEER. Trimming pared 1 base from V and 3 bases from J, leaving 9 bases between. This CDR3 contains 14 residues. CDR3: CASSQAGRDYGYTF. CDR3 bases: TGCGCCAGCAGCCAAGCGGGCAGGGACTATGGCTACACCTTC.

The genes are TRBV7-2 and TRBJ2-2; TRBD1 matches at 8 bases. Germline CDR1 reads SGHTA; CDR2 reads FQGNSA. The CDR3 runs to 15 residues. V trimming: 5 bases; J trimming: 4 bases; junction bases outside the gene matches: 6. The CDR3 DNA is TGTGCCAGCAGCCCGGACAGGGTGGCCACCGGGGAGCTGTTTTTT. It codes for CASSPDRVATGELFF.

The chain carries TRBV4-3 and TRBJ1-3; D gene unclear. The CDR3 spans 11 residues. V was clipped by 1 base and J by 8 bases, with 3 bases between them. Germline assignment: CDR1 LGHNA and CDR2 YSLEER. The CDR3 region has the DNA TGCGCCAGCAGCCAAGTGTACACCATATATTTT. This sequence encodes CASSQVYTIYF.

The V call is TRBV5-1, the J call TRBJ2-4, with D possibly TRBD1 on 5 matching bases. The V end lost 0 bases, the J end lost 4 bases, and 14 bases lay between the germline ends. This CDR3 region has 16 residues. Germline-derived CDR1 and CDR2 are SGHRS and YFSETQ. The CDR3 DNA reads TGCGCCAGCAGCTTGGTGGCGACAGTAGGGAAAAACATTCAGTACTTC. It is translated as CASSLVATVGKNIQYF.

V and J are TRBV29-1 and TRBJ2-7; D gene ambiguous. CDR1 is SQVTM, CDR2 ANQGSEA, per germline. The CDR3 sequence is 13 residues long. Trimming left V 1 base short and J 5 bases short, with 12 bases between. CDR3 sequence (DNA): TGCAGCGTTGAAGGGCGTAACCTTCACGAGCAGTACTTC. This gives the protein CSVEGRNLHEQYF.

The gene calls are TRBV5-1 and TRBJ2-1, with 11 bases identical to TRBD2. Germline V lookup: CDR1 SGHRS, CDR2 YFSETQ. CDR3 length equals 16 residues. The junction had 11 bases not matched to a gene; V was cut back by 4 bases and J by 8 bases. In DNA form, the CDR3 reads TGCGCCAGCAGCCCCCCGACCGGGACTAGCGGCGATGAGCAGTTCTTC. Translation: CASSPPTGTSGDEQFF.

This chain joins TRBV5-6 and TRBJ2-3, with D possibly matching TRBD2 (5 bases). CDR3 length equals 15 residues. Deletions cut 4 bases from V and 0 bases from J, with 12 bases between. Germline V gene sequence: CDR1 SGHDT, CDR2 YYEEEE. CDR3 coding DNA: TGTGCCAGCAGCCCGCACGGGATTAGCACAGATACGCAGTATTTT. Amino acid sequence: CASSPHGISTDTQYF.

V gene TRBV29-1 combines with J gene TRBJ2-6; D call uncertain. The CDR3 sequence is 15 residues long. Trimming took off 3 bases at V and 2 bases at J, with 11 bases between the two ends. Germline CDR1 SQVTM, CDR2 ANQGSEA. This chain's CDR3 is CSVEGFGAGANVLTF. The CDR3 nucleotides are TGCAGCGTTGAGGGATTTGGGGCTGGGGCCAACGTCCTGACTTTC.

The chain combines TRBV19 with TRBJ1-2, with 9 bases matching TRBD1. This CDR3 comprises 13 residues. J lost 8 bases, V lost 5 bases, and 6 bases had no gene match. In germline, CDR1 is LNHDA, CDR2 SQIVND (reference sequence). CDR3 DNA sequence: TGTGCCAGTAGTGTGGACAGGGGTTACGGCTACACCTTC. Translating gives CASSVDRGYGYTF.

This clone was found a few times. CDR3 coding DNA: TGTGCCTGGAGTGGGCTAGCGGGATTTGAGCAGTTCTTC. Its translation is CAWSGLAGFEQFF. The chain carries TRBV30 and TRBJ2-1; TRBD2 matches at 9 bases. The CDR3 covers 13 residues. The J segment lost 9 bases and the V segment lost 1 base, leaving 4 bases of the junction unmatched. Looked up from germline, CDR1 is GTSNPN and CDR2 is SVGIG (reference sequence).

This clone was detected only a few times. This chain joins TRBV12-5 and TRBJ1-1; D ambiguous. Germline V lookup: CDR1 LGHNT, CDR2 FRNRAP. V lost 7 bases to trimming and J lost 0 bases, with 6 bases between them. This CDR3 spans 12 amino acids. The CDR3 region has the DNA TGTGCTAGTGCCCCGATGAACACTGAAGCTTTCTTT. Its translation: CASAPMNTEAFF.

The chain recombines TRBV4-3 with TRBJ2-2; D not certain. V shed 2 bases and J shed 2 bases, with 18 bases lying between them. Germline loops: CDR1 LGHNA, CDR2 YSLEER. This CDR3 contains 18 residues. Here the CDR3 DNA reads TGCGCCAGCAGCCAAAGTCCCCAACGAGAAGTAAACACCGGGGAGCTGTTTTTT. Its translation: CASSQSPQREVNTGELFF.

This chain connects TRBV11-2 to TRBJ2-3; maybe TRBD1 (5 bases). Trimming removed 1 base from V and 6 bases from J, with 17 bases in between. Germline V gene data show CDR1 as SGHAT and CDR2 as FQNNGV. The CDR3 length is 16 residues. The CDR3 region has the DNA TGTGCCAGCAGCTTAGTGAGGCAGGGCGGTGCGGATACGCAGTATTTT. Translating it yields CASSLVRQGGADTQYF.